The present TCR beta chain was sequenced within a study of blood T cells in healthy people across ages. Findings and limits, study-wide: The fall in TCR beta diversity per million T cells was roughly linear with age.

Next came a second PCR, run for roughly 6 to 11 cycles, which used a sample-barcoded 5' primer along with a J-beta primer mix. From the 5' RACE reads, TCRdb called clonotypes with MiXCR, one entry per CDR3 protein. The sample includes roughly 1,100,000 distinct CDR3 sequences, around 25% of them seen just once. CDR1 is MDHEN, CDR2 SYDVKM, per germline. V lost 5 bases and J lost 6; bases outside the gene matches: 5. The CDR3 has 14 residues. As regards this clonotype: Antigen: not known.

These same data were also listed under a study on T cells of mothers and their children.

The sample taken for sequencing was blood. This TCR came from a girl aged 2 to 10 in good health. The rearrangement joins TRBV28 to TRBJ2-1; TRBD1 matches 9 bases. The CDR3 reads CASSSPGQGNEQFF. The CDR3 nucleotides read TGTGCCAGCAGTAGTCCGGGACAGGGCAATGAGCAGTTCTTC.